This T cell receptor beta chain is drawn from a study of cytomegalovirus exposure and HLA in healthy donors. The study's findings and limits: Among the CMV-associated chains, three were confirmed in vitro as specific for CMV antigens. The HLA-A and HLA-B alleles of most subjects were reportedly predicted accurately from TCR beta sequences.

PCR involved 60 Vbeta and 13 Jbeta primers. The assay was immunoSEQ multiplex PCR, and TCRdb's table has in-frame clones only and misses some. The table includes approximately 100,000 clones, 60% to 80% detected once. With regard to this clone: Antigen: not known.

The donors were healthy bone marrow donors. Though probably carrying unrecorded immune exposures, donors were nominally healthy at sampling. The V gene lost 1 base and the J gene lost 6 bases, with 12 bases spanning the gap. The CDR3 runs to 14 residues. The germline V gene encodes CDR1 LNHNV and CDR2 YYDKDF (reference sequence). The chain has TRBV15 and TRBJ2-5; TRBD2 might be the D (6 bases). The source is a woman aged 18-29 years in good health and CMV-seropositive. Material: PBMCs. This CDR3 is CATSRGPGEKTQYF. In DNA, the CDR3 is TGTGCCACCAGCAGAGGGCCGGGAGAAAAGACCCAGTACTTC.